Listed below are T cell receptor beta chains from one sample, sequenced in a study of blood T cell repertoires in COVID-19. Some clones are missing from TCRdb's copy, which holds only in-frame ones; the method was immunoSEQ multiplex PCR. The data contain more than 200,000 clones, approximately 91% of them singletons. Sequencing input: peripheral blood. These receptors were taken from a man aged 35 to 55 with acute or convalescent COVID-19. The CDR3 runs from the conserved cysteine through the conserved F or W. Fields, in order: clone size, J gene, D gene, V gene, CDR3 protein, CDR3 DNA. A D gene is named only where the DNA matches it firmly. Not every row has a clone size; where given, it reads once, few, many or a size class.

clone size: -
J gene: TRBJ2-3
D gene: -
V gene: TRBV11-3
CDR3 protein: CASSLGQDPFTDTQYF
CDR3 DNA: TGTGCCAGCAGCTTAGGACAGGACCCGTTCACAGATACGCAGTATTTT

clone size: -
J gene: TRBJ2-3
D gene: -
V gene: TRBV4-1
CDR3 protein: CASSPAMPDTQYF
CDR3 DNA: TGCGCCAGCAGCCCAGCGATGCCAGATACGCAGTATTTT

clone size: -
J gene: TRBJ2-6
D gene: TRBD1
V gene: TRBV19
CDR3 protein: CASSVAGQGVSGANVLTF
CDR3 DNA: TGTGCCAGTAGTGTAGCGGGACAGGGGGTTTCTGGGGCCAACGTCCTGACTTTC

clone size: -
J gene: TRBJ1-5
D gene: TRBD1
V gene: TRBV9
CDR3 protein: CASSRTGDSNQPQHF
CDR3 DNA: TGTGCCAGCAGCAGGACAGGGGATAGCAATCAGCCCCAGCATTTT

clone size: -
J gene: TRBJ2-3
D gene: -
V gene: TRBV7-6
CDR3 protein: CASSLETGETDTQYF
CDR3 DNA: TGTGCCAGCAGCTTAGAGACGGGGGAGACAGATACGCAGTATTTT

clone size: -
J gene: TRBJ2-5
D gene: TRBD2
V gene: TRBV11-2
CDR3 protein: CASSPLGTSGGYRETQYF
CDR3 DNA: TGTGCCAGCAGCCCTCTCGGGACTAGCGGGGGGTACAGGGAGACCCAGTACTTC

clone size: -
J gene: TRBJ1-1
D gene: -
V gene: TRBV28
CDR3 protein: CAVGGGLNTEAFF
CDR3 DNA: TGTGCCGTTGGGGGCGGCTTGAACACTGAAGCTTTCTTT

clone size: -
J gene: TRBJ2-7
D gene: TRBD1
V gene: TRBV27
CDR3 protein: CASSMGQSYEQYF
CDR3 DNA: TGTGCCAGCAGTATGGGACAGTCCTACGAGCAGTACTTC

clone size: -
J gene: TRBJ1-3
D gene: -
V gene: TRBV7-9
CDR3 protein: CASSLAGRGTGNTIYF
CDR3 DNA: TGTGCCAGCAGCTTAGCCGGCCGGGGAACTGGAAACACCATATATTTT

clone size: once
J gene: TRBJ2-2
D gene: -
V gene: TRBV28
CDR3 protein: CASSLHRGRGNTPTNTGELFF
CDR3 DNA: TGTGCCAGCAGTTTACACAGGGGGAGGGGGAACACACCTACGAACACCGGGGAGCTGTTTTTT

clone size: few
J gene: TRBJ1-3
D gene: -
V gene: TRBV6-1
CDR3 protein: CASSERPGGPGNTIYF
CDR3 DNA: TGTGCCAGCAGTGAAAGACCAGGAGGACCTGGAAACACCATATATTTT

clone size: -
J gene: TRBJ1-1
D gene: -
V gene: TRBV7-8
CDR3 protein: CASSLGLQVWNTEAFF
CDR3 DNA: TGTGCCAGCAGCTTAGGGTTACAGGTTTGGAACACTGAAGCTTTCTTT

clone size: -
J gene: TRBJ2-1
D gene: TRBD2
V gene: TRBV29-1
CDR3 protein: CSVGGLAGAYNEQFF
CDR3 DNA: TGCAGCGTTGGGGGTCTAGCGGGTGCCTACAATGAGCAGTTCTTC

clone size: -
J gene: TRBJ2-1
D gene: -
V gene: TRBV28
CDR3 protein: CASSFSSGRKYNEQFF
CDR3 DNA: TGTGCCAGCAGTTTCTCCTCAGGCAGGAAGTACAATGAGCAGTTCTTC

clone size: -
J gene: TRBJ2-7
D gene: TRBD1
V gene: TRBV7-9
CDR3 protein: CASSPVGTASYEQYF
CDR3 DNA: TGTGCCAGCAGCCCAGTTGGGACAGCCTCCTACGAGCAGTACTTC

clone size: -
J gene: TRBJ1-5
D gene: -
V gene: TRBV6-6
CDR3 protein: CASSSGWSNQPQHF
CDR3 DNA: TGTGCCAGCAGTTCAGGGTGGAGCAATCAGCCCCAGCATTTT

clone size: -
J gene: TRBJ2-7
D gene: -
V gene: TRBV7-2
CDR3 protein: CASSSTGPYEQYF
CDR3 DNA: TGTGCCAGCAGCTCTACAGGGCCCTACGAGCAGTACTTC

clone size: -
J gene: TRBJ1-2
D gene: -
V gene: TRBV29-1
CDR3 protein: CSADLLGARGYTF
CDR3 DNA: TGCAGCGCCGACCTCCTGGGGGCGCGTGGCTACACCTTC

clone size: few
J gene: TRBJ2-3
D gene: -
V gene: TRBV2
CDR3 protein: CASSALAPSTDTQYF
CDR3 DNA: TGTGCCAGCAGCGCCCTCGCGCCCAGCACAGATACGCAGTATTTT

clone size: once
J gene: TRBJ1-1
D gene: TRBD1
V gene: TRBV3-1/TRBV3-2
CDR3 protein: CASSRQGEAEAFF
CDR3 DNA: TGTGCCAGCAGCCGACAGGGGGAGGCTGAAGCTTTCTTT

clone size: -
J gene: TRBJ2-6
D gene: TRBD2
V gene: TRBV7-8
CDR3 protein: CASSFPRLAGEGGANVLTF
CDR3 DNA: TGTGCCAGCAGCTTCCCTCGACTAGCGGGGGAGGGTGGGGCCAACGTCCTGACTTTC

clone size: -
J gene: TRBJ1-6
D gene: -
V gene: TRBV19
CDR3 protein: CASSIQVDNSPLHF
CDR3 DNA: TGTGCCAGTAGTATCCAGGTGGATAATTCACCCCTCCACTTT

clone size: -
J gene: TRBJ2-7
D gene: TRBD1
V gene: TRBV6-1
CDR3 protein: CASSLRQGMEQYF
CDR3 DNA: TGTGCCAGCAGCCTTAGACAGGGCATGGAGCAGTACTTC

clone size: -
J gene: TRBJ2-1
D gene: -
V gene: TRBV5-1
CDR3 protein: CASSPILQGDEQFF
CDR3 DNA: TGCGCCAGCAGCCCGATACTGCAGGGCGATGAGCAGTTCTTC

clone size: -
J gene: TRBJ2-3
D gene: TRBD2
V gene: TRBV6-2/TRBV6-3
CDR3 protein: CASSRGSPTDTQYF
CDR3 DNA: TGTGCCAGCAGCCGCGGGAGCCCTACAGATACGCAGTATTTT

clone size: -
J gene: TRBJ2-7
D gene: TRBD2
V gene: TRBV6-5
CDR3 protein: CASSQLAGGPHEQYF
CDR3 DNA: TGTGCCAGCAGCCAACTAGCGGGAGGGCCCCACGAGCAGTACTTC

clone size: -
J gene: TRBJ1-5
D gene: -
V gene: TRBV12-3/TRBV12-4
CDR3 protein: CASSLLSNQPQHF
CDR3 DNA: TGTGCCAGCAGTCTCTTGAGCAATCAGCCCCAGCATTTT

clone size: -
J gene: TRBJ1-5
D gene: TRBD1
V gene: TRBV28
CDR3 protein: CASSRQGNSNQPQHF
CDR3 DNA: TGTGCCAGCAGCCGACAGGGAAATAGCAATCAGCCCCAGCATTTT

clone size: -
J gene: TRBJ2-1
D gene: TRBD1
V gene: TRBV27
CDR3 protein: CASKRKTGTYNEQFF
CDR3 DNA: TGTGCCAGCAAGAGGAAGACAGGGACCTACAATGAGCAGTTCTTC

clone size: -
J gene: TRBJ1-5
D gene: TRBD1
V gene: TRBV30
CDR3 protein: CAWSRSRGAQHF
CDR3 DNA: TGTGCCTGGAGTCGGAGCAGGGGGGCCCAGCATTTT

clone size: -
J gene: TRBJ2-7
D gene: TRBD1
V gene: TRBV13
CDR3 protein: CASSRKTGGYEQYF
CDR3 DNA: TGTGCCAGCAGCCGTAAAACAGGGGGCTACGAGCAGTACTTC

clone size: -
J gene: TRBJ2-1
D gene: TRBD1
V gene: TRBV28
CDR3 protein: CASTSPTGGNEQFF
CDR3 DNA: TGTGCCAGCACCTCCCCGACAGGGGGCAATGAGCAGTTCTTC

clone size: once
J gene: TRBJ2-3
D gene: -
V gene: TRBV6-5
CDR3 protein: CASSHRALGTDTQYF
CDR3 DNA: TGTGCCAGCAGTCACAGGGCCCTTGGCACAGATACGCAGTATTTT